Each of the 31 T cell receptor beta chains below was sequenced from the same sample in a study of cytomegalovirus exposure and HLA in healthy donors. The PCR used 60 Vbeta and 13 Jbeta primers. Profiling relied on immunoSEQ multiplex PCR, and the TCRdb table lists in-frame clones only, not all of them. The sample lists under 90,000 clones, roughly 75% occurring once. The sequenced material came from PBMCs. Source of these receptors: a man in his forties in good health and CMV-seronegative.

This clone was seen a handful of times. The chain combines TRBV15 with TRBJ2-2; TRBD2 is a possible D gene (6 bases). V was clipped by 5 bases and J by 2 bases, with 9 bases between them. The V gene's germline CDR1 is LNHNV and CDR2 YYDKDF (reference sequence). CDR3 length: 14 residues. The CDR3 sequence is CATSPGGNTGELFF. The CDR3 nucleotides are TGTGCCACCAGCCCCGGGGGTAACACCGGGGAGCTGTTTTTT.

About this clone itself: One end of the junction is discordant with germline, which a read error may explain. The rearrangement joins TRBV29-1 to TRBJ1-2, with TRBD1 matching over 8 bases. Per germline, CDR1 SQVTM and CDR2 ANQGSEA. The CDR3 length is 10 residues. The DNA of the CDR3 is TGCAGCGTACAACCGGGACAGGTTAACTTC. This gives the protein CSVQPGQVNF.

The V gene is TRBV9, the J gene TRBJ2-1, with D maybe TRBD1 (7 bases). With 3 bases removed from V and 8 bases from J, the gap between germline ends came to 15 bases. This CDR3 is 14 amino acids long. CDR1 SGDLS and CDR2 YYNGEE come from the germline V gene. The CDR3 nucleotides are TGTGCCAGCAGCGGAAGTGGAGGGGGCGATGAGCAGTTCTTC. Protein sequence: CASSGSGGGDEQFF.

This chain uses TRBV6-6 with TRBJ1-3; D is perhaps TRBD1 (6 bases). The CDR3 consists of 15 residues. The germline V gene encodes CDR1 MNHNY and CDR2 SVGAGI (reference sequence). Trimming pared 0 bases from V and 2 bases from J, leaving 8 bases between. The CDR3 nucleotides read TGTGCCAGCAGTTACTCACAGGGCCCTGGAAACACCATATATTTT. Its protein product is CASSYSQGPGNTIYF.

This chain links TRBV30 with TRBJ2-1, with 10 nucleotides matching TRBD2. The V gene's germline CDR1 is GTSNPN and CDR2 SVGIG (reference sequence). The CDR3 is made up of 14 amino acids. Trimming removed 4 bases from V and 10 bases from J; junction bases left unmatched: 10. CDR3 sequence: CAWNVGSGRLEQFF. For the CDR3, the DNA is TGTGCCTGGAATGTAGGTAGCGGGAGGTTGGAGCAGTTCTTC. Full variable domain (outside the CDR3, taken from reference TRBV30 and TRBJ2-1): SQTIHQWPATLVQPVGSPLSLECTVEGTSNPNLYWYRQAAGRGLQLLFYSVGIGQISSEVPQNLSASRPQDRQFILSSKKLLLSDSGFYLCAWNVGSGRLEQFFGPGTRLTVL.

V gene TRBV5-1 combines with J gene TRBJ2-7, with a possible D match to TRBD1 (5 bases). V was shortened by 0 bases and J by 2 bases, with 12 bases between the two germline ends. CDR1 SGHRS and CDR2 YFSETQ come from the germline V gene. The CDR3 extends over 15 amino acids. CDR3 region: CASSLGRGRPYEQYF. The CDR3 DNA is TGCGCCAGCAGCTTGGGAAGGGGAAGGCCCTACGAGCAGTACTTC.

This clone was recorded only once. The chain links TRBV4-1 to TRBJ2-2; 14 bases match TRBD2. The V gene's germline CDR1 is MGHRA and CDR2 YSYEKL. V gave up 1 base and J gave up 2 bases; unmatched junction bases: 6. CDR3 size: 19 residues. Here the CDR3 DNA reads TGCGCCAGCAGCCAAGCCGGACTAGCGGGGGGCGTTAACACCGGGGAGCTGTTTTTT. Amino acid sequence: CASSQAGLAGGVNTGELFF.

The V gene is TRBV7-2, the J gene TRBJ2-7; 9 nucleotides agree with TRBD2. Trimming cost V 1 base and J 2 bases; bases outside gene matches: 3. Per the germline V gene, CDR1 is SGHTA and CDR2 is FQGNSA. The CDR3 sequence is 15 residues long. DNA of the CDR3: TGTGCCAGCAGCTTAGGTAGCGGGAGTGCCTACGAGCAGTACTTC. It specifies CASSLGSGSAYEQYF.

A few counts support this clone. The chain combines TRBV2 with TRBJ1-5; 8 bases fit TRBD1. This CDR3 region has 15 residues. Germline CDR1 is SNHLY and CDR2 is FYNNEI. With 7 bases clipped from V and 6 bases from J, the junction kept 11 bases outside the gene matches. The CDR3, as DNA: TGTGCCAGCACTGAGATCTCAGGGGGCACTCAGCCCCAGCATTTT. Its protein product is CASTEISGGTQPQHF.

A single count supports this clone. V usage is TRBV7-6 and J usage is TRBJ1-2; D gene uncertain. Trimming shortened V by 4 bases and J by 5 bases, and 17 bases separated the two germline ends. This CDR3 spans 15 amino acids. CDR1 and CDR2 (germline): SGHVS, FNYEAQ. Here the CDR3 reads CASSSAGVQRYGYTF. CDR3 bases: TGTGCCAGCAGCTCCGCCGGGGTGCAGAGATATGGCTACACCTTC.

The rearrangement joins TRBV5-6 to TRBJ1-4; tentatively, D is TRBD1 (6 bases). The CDR3 spans 14 residues. CDR1 SGHDT and CDR2 YYEEEE come from the germline V gene. Trimming left V 3 bases short and J 6 bases short, with 12 bases between. The chain's CDR3 is CASSSSRTDEKLFF. The CDR3 nucleotides read TGTGCCAGCAGCTCTTCACGGACAGATGAAAAACTGTTTTTT.

This clone was seen once. The genes are TRBV28 and TRBJ2-1, with D hard to call. With 10 bases removed from V and 0 bases from J, the gap between germline ends came to 7 bases. The CDR3 totals 12 residues. Germline V lookup: CDR1 MDHEN, CDR2 SYDVKM. CDR3 bases: TGTGCCACCCTCCCCTCCTACAATGAGCAGTTCTTC. Its protein is CATLPSYNEQFF.

V and J are TRBV5-1 and TRBJ1-4; 7 nucleotides line up with TRBD1. Germline values: CDR1 SGHRS, CDR2 YFSETQ. V trimming: 2 bases; J trimming: 6 bases; junction bases outside the gene matches: 10. This CDR3 has 16 residues. CDR3 amino acids: CASSLTPGQFDEKLFF. The CDR3 DNA reads TGCGCCAGCAGCTTAACACCGGGACAGTTCGATGAAAAACTGTTTTTT.

The chain recombines TRBV6-5 with TRBJ2-5, with D possibly TRBD1 on 5 matching bases. The CDR3 contains 14 residues. Trimming stripped 0 bases from V and 3 bases from J, with 8 bases between. From germline, CDR1 is MNHEY and CDR2 SVGAGI. CDR3: CASSYSQGEETQYF. The CDR3 nucleotides are TGTGCCAGCAGTTACTCCCAAGGGGAAGAGACCCAGTACTTC.

The V call is TRBV9, the J call TRBJ2-1; tentatively, D is TRBD1 (5 bases). The CDR3 totals 14 residues. V lost 0 bases and J lost 6, with 10 bases in between. Germline V CDR1 and CDR2: SGDLS, YYNGEE. The CDR3 region is CASSVGQFLNEQFF. The CDR3 region has the DNA TGTGCCAGCAGCGTAGGACAGTTCCTCAATGAGCAGTTCTTC.

The J gene is TRBJ2-5, the V gene TRBV5-8, with 10 bases fitting TRBD2. J was trimmed by 5 bases and V by 0 bases; bases with no gene match: 4. The germline V gene encodes CDR1 SGHTS and CDR2 YDEGEE. The CDR3 consists of 15 residues. CDR3 residues: CASSLEKREGETQYF. For the CDR3, the DNA is TGTGCCAGCAGCTTGGAAAAGCGGGAGGGGGAGACCCAGTACTTC. The complete variable domain, with remaining parts taken from reference TRBV5-8 and TRBJ2-5, reads EAGVTQSPTHLIKTRGQQATLRCSPISGHTSVYWYQQALGLGLQFLLWYDEGEERNRGNFPPRFSGRQFPNYSSELNVNALELEDSALYLCASSLEKREGETQYFGPGTRLLVL.

This chain joins TRBV19 and TRBJ2-7; no definite D call. CDR3 length: 11 residues. Trimming removed 4 bases from V and 4 bases from J, with 5 bases in between. Looked up from germline, CDR1 is LNHDA and CDR2 is SQIVND (reference sequence). The CDR3 region has the DNA TGTGCCAGTAGTAATTCTTACGAGCAGTACTTC. This gives the protein CASSNSYEQYF.

The rearrangement uses TRBV7-9 and TRBJ1-2; D is undetermined. The V and J ends lost 8 bases and 5 bases respectively, with 30 bases between them. CDR3 length equals 18 residues. Germline CDR1 SEHNR, CDR2 FQNEAQ (reference sequence). The DNA for the CDR3 is TGTGCCAGCGGAAGCTTATCTTGGATGTATCGACGGGTATATGGCTACACCTTC. Amino acid sequence: CASGSLSWMYRRVYGYTF.

The chain uses TRBV15 and TRBJ2-7; 8 nucleotides line up with TRBD1. This CDR3 region has 16 residues. From germline, CDR1 is LNHNV and CDR2 YYDKDF (reference sequence). J lost 3 bases, V lost 0 bases, and 7 bases had no gene match. This chain's CDR3 is CATSRDRQGLLYEQYF. DNA for the CDR3: TGTGCCACCAGCAGAGATCGACAGGGGCTACTCTACGAGCAGTACTTC.

The chain's CDR3 is CASSPTGNTGELFF. CDR3 nucleotides: TGCGCCAGCAGCCCTACAGGGAACACCGGGGAGCTGTTTTTT. The rearrangement joins TRBV5-1 to TRBJ2-2; perhaps TRBD1 as D (5 bases). CDR3 length: 14 residues. V shed 4 bases and J shed 1 base, with 8 bases lying between them. CDR1 and CDR2 from the germline V gene are SGHRS and YFSETQ.

V and J are TRBV5-1 and TRBJ2-7, with D possibly matching TRBD2 (6 bases). CDR3 size: 15 residues. V was pared by 0 bases and J by 6 bases, with 16 bases between. CDR1 and CDR2 from the germline V gene are SGHRS and YFSETQ. This CDR3 is CASSLDVSGAREQYF. The CDR3 coding sequence is TGCGCCAGCAGCTTGGATGTATCGGGAGCCCGCGAGCAGTACTTC.

This chain links TRBV7-8 with TRBJ2-2, with 9 bases lining up with TRBD2. Trimming cost V 2 bases and J 6 bases; bases outside gene matches: 4. This CDR3 contains 15 residues. Germline CDR1 and CDR2: SGHVS and FQNEAQ. The CDR3 region is CASSLWAGGPGELFF. In DNA, the CDR3 is TGTGCCAGCAGCTTATGGGCGGGAGGGCCCGGGGAGCTGTTTTTT.

The chain joins TRBV2 to TRBJ2-7, with D unresolved. V lost 11 bases to trimming and J lost 7 bases, with 21 bases between them. In germline, CDR1 is SNHLY, CDR2 FYNNEI. The CDR3 spans 13 residues. CDR3 nucleotide sequence: TGTGCCTCTTCCGGGTACCTCCCGGCGGAGCAGTACTTC. Protein: CASSGYLPAEQYF.

The CDR3 sequence is CASKNRDRGSFNYGYTF. The CDR3 nucleotides are TGTGCCAGCAAAAACCGGGACAGGGGATCCTTTAACTATGGCTACACCTTC. This rearrangement joins TRBV19 to TRBJ1-2; 10 bases align to TRBD1. The junction had 14 bases not matched to a gene; V was cut back by 9 bases and J by 1 base. CDR1 and CDR2 (germline): LNHDA, SQIVND (reference sequence). This CDR3 has 17 residues. The variable domain in full, with the rest retrieved from reference TRBV19 and TRBJ1-2, is DGGITQSPKYLFRKEGQNVTLSCEQNLNHDAMYWYRQDPGQGLRLIYYSQIVNDFQKGDIAEGYSVSREKKESFPLTVTSAQKNPTAFYLCASKNRDRGSFNYGYTFGSGTRLTVV.

V usage is TRBV19 and J usage is TRBJ2-4; D is uncertain. The V end was cut by 7 bases, the J end by 6 bases, with 31 bases between. Germline lookup yields CDR1 LNHDA and CDR2 SQIVND (reference sequence). This CDR3 is built from 19 residues. The CDR3 region is CASTRVGRRLPPSANIQYF. Written as DNA, the CDR3 is TGTGCCAGTACTCGAGTCGGCCGGCGGCTTCCCCCGTCCGCAAACATTCAGTACTTC.

This clone occurred a few times. V and J are TRBV4-2 and TRBJ2-7; D not resolved. The CDR3 has 13 residues. Germline CDR1 is LGHNA and CDR2 is YNFKEQ. The ends were cut back, 0 bases at V and 4 bases at J, with 7 bases in the middle. The CDR3 DNA reads TGTGCCAGCAGCCAAGAGCGTGCGTACGAGCAGTACTTC. It translates to CASSQERAYEQYF.

The V gene is TRBV9, the J gene TRBJ1-6; maybe TRBD1 (6 bases). The CDR3 extends over 15 amino acids. V gave up 0 bases and J gave up 7 bases, with 11 bases separating them. Per the germline V gene, CDR1 is SGDLS and CDR2 is YYNGEE. The CDR3 DNA reads TGTGCCAGCAGCGTAGACAACAGGGAAAATTCACCCCTCCACTTT. The encoded protein is CASSVDNRENSPLHF.

The J gene is TRBJ1-2, the V gene TRBV28; TRBD1 agrees at 10 bases. Germline V gives CDR1 MDHEN, CDR2 SYDVKM. The length of the CDR3 is 15 residues. Trimming at V came to 5 bases and at J to 5 bases, leaving 8 bases not matched to a gene. The CDR3, as DNA: TGTGCCAGCAGTGCCGGGACAGGGGCTATGTATGGCTACACCTTC. Translating gives CASSAGTGAMYGYTF.

J is TRBJ1-1 and V is TRBV4-2; D is unresolved. The V end was cut by 0 bases, the J end by 1 base, with 18 bases between. From germline, CDR1 is LGHNA and CDR2 YNFKEQ. This CDR3 has 18 residues. The CDR3 protein is CASSQDPGRWERNTEAFF. CDR3 in DNA: TGTGCCAGCAGCCAAGACCCCGGCAGGTGGGAGAGGAACACTGAAGCTTTCTTT.

CDR3 in DNA: TGCGCCAGCAGTGTTGGAGTCGGCACCGGGGAGCTGTTTTTT. Translated: CASSVGVGTGELFF. The rearrangement uses TRBV10-2 and TRBJ2-2; unclear D gene. CDR1 WSHSY and CDR2 SAAADI come from the germline V gene. This CDR3 contains 14 residues. V lost 4 bases and J lost 4, with 10 bases in between.

The CDR3 is CASSLGGAGATEAFF. The CDR3 DNA sequence: TGCGCCAGCAGCTTGGGCGGGGCGGGGGCCACTGAAGCTTTCTTT. This sequence joins TRBV5-1 and TRBJ1-1; D perhaps matches TRBD1 (6 bases). This CDR3 has 15 amino acids. Germline CDR1 is SGHRS and CDR2 is YFSETQ. V lost 0 bases to trimming and J lost 4 bases, with 13 bases between them. Based on the CDR3 plus reference TRBV5-1 and TRBJ1-1, the full variable domain is KAGVTQTPRYLIKTRGQQVTLSCSPISGHRSVSWYQQTPGQGLQFLFEYFSETQRNKGNFPGRFSGRQFSNSRSEMNVSTLELGDSALYLCASSLGGAGATEAFFGQGTRLTVV.